This T cell receptor beta chain was obtained from a study of CD8+ T cells in alopecia areata. The wider study: Treated patients received oral tofacitinib, 5 to 10 mg twice daily.

Treatment of the sample: oral pan-JAK inhibitor, 5-10 mg twice daily. With regard to this clone: The antigen is not known.

Study outcomes and limitations: On tofacitinib, scalp and blood still held many of the expanded lesional clones. Researchers reported that TCR sharing among patients proved less clear than in mice, possibly HLA-linked.

The CDR3 is 13 residues long. V lost 2 bases, J lost 6 bases, and 8 bases lay in between. CDR1 ENHRY and CDR2 SYGVKD come from the germline V gene. Extraction of RNA preceded its reverse transcription into cDNA, which served as the sequencing template. Clones were sequenced by immunoSEQ multiplex PCR, and TCRdb holds only the in-frame ones, with some missing. The sample shows some 150,000 clones, roughly 60% of them seen only once. V gene TRBV10-3 combines with J gene TRBJ1-5; no firm D call. The sequence was obtained from a human donor with alopecia areata. This specimen consisted of CD4+ T cells sorted from blood, obtained at approximately week 55, from a patient treated with tofacitinib. This CDR3 reads CAISETASQPQHF. CDR3 coding DNA: TGTGCCATCAGTGAGACCGCCAGTCAGCCCCAGCATTTT.